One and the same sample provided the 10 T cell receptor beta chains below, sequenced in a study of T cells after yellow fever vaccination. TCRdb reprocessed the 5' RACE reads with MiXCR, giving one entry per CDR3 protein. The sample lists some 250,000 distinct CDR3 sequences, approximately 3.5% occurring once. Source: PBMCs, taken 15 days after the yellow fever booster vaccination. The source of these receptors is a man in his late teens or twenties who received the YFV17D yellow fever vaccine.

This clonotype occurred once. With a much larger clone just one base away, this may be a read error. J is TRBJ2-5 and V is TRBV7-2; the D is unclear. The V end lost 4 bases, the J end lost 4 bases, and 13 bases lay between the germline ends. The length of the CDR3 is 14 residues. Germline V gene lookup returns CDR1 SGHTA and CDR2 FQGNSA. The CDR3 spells CASSSGVGSETQYF. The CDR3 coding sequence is TGTGCCAGCAGCTCTGGGGTGGGGTCAGAGACCCAGTACTTC.

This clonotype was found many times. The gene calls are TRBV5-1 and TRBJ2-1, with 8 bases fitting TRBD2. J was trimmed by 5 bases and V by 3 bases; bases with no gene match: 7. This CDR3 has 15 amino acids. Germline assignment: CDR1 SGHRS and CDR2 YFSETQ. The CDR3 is CASSSSGGPHNEQFF. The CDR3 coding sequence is TGCGCCAGCAGCTCGTCGGGGGGGCCCCACAATGAGCAGTTCTTC. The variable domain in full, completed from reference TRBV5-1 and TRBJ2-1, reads KAGVTQTPRYLIKTRGQQVTLSCSPISGHRSVSWYQQTPGQGLQFLFEYFSETQRNKGNFPGRFSGRQFSNSRSEMNVSTLELGDSALYLCASSSSGGPHNEQFFGPGTRLTVL.

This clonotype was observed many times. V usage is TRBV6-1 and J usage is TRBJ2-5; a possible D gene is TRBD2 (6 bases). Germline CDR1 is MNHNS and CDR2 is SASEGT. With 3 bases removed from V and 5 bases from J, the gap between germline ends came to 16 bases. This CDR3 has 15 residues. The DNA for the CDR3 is TGTGCCAGCAGTGAGATGGGGACTCCCGAGGAGACCCAGTACTTC. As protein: CASSEMGTPEETQYF.

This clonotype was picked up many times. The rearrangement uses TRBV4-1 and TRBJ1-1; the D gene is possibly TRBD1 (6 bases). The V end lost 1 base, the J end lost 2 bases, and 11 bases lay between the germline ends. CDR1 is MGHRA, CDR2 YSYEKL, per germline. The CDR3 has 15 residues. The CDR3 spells CASSQGQETNTEAFF. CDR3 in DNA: TGCGCCAGCAGCCAAGGACAGGAAACAAACACTGAAGCTTTCTTT.

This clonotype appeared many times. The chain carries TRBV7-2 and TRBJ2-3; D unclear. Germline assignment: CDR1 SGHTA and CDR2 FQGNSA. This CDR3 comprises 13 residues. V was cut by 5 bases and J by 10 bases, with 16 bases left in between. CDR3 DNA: TGTGCCAGCAGCCCATACTCCCTTCAATCGCAGTATTTT. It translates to CASSPYSLQSQYF.

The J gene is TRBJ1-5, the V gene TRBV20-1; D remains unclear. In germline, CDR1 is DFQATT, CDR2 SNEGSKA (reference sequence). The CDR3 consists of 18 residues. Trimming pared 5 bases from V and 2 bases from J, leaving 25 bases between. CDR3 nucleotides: TGCAGTGCTGATCCATTATTGGGCCCTGAAGTGGGCAATCAGCCCCAGCATTTT. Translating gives CSADPLLGPEVGNQPQHF.

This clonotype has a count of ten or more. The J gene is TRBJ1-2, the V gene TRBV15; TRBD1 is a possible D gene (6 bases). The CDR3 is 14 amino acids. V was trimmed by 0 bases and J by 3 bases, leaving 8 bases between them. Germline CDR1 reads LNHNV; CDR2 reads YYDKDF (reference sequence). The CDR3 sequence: CATSREAGDYGYTF. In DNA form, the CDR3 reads TGTGCCACCAGCAGAGAAGCAGGGGACTATGGCTACACCTTC.

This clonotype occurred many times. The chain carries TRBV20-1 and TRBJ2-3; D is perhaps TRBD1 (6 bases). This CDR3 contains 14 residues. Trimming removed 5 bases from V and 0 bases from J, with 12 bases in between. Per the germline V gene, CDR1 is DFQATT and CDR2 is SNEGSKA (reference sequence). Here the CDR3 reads CSALRGISTDTQYF. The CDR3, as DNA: TGCAGTGCTCTAAGGGGGATAAGCACAGATACGCAGTATTTT.

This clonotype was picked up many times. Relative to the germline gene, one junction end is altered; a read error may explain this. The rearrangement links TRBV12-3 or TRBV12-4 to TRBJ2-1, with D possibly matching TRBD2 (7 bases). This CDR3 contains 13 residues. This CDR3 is CASGLGGAREQFF. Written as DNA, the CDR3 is TGTGCCAGCGGTTTAGGGGGGGCGAGAGAGCAGTTCTTC.

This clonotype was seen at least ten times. In nucleotides, the CDR3 is TGTGCCAGCAGTTTCTGGGACAGGGGGCGAGAGACCCAGTACTTC. This sequence encodes CASSFWDRGRETQYF. This chain joins TRBV27 and TRBJ2-5, with 12 bases lining up with TRBD1. V shed 3 bases, J shed 4 bases, and the junction held 3 bases outside the gene matches. Germline lookup yields CDR1 MNHEY and CDR2 SMNVEV (reference sequence). The CDR3 spans 15 residues.